This T cell receptor (beta chain) was obtained from a study of blood T cell repertoires in COVID-19. A case of COVID-19 had been met by exposed participants within 2 weeks before study entry. The table lists this clone with a few counts. Germline lookup yields CDR1 ENHRY and CDR2 SYGVKD. The V gene lost 11 bases and the J gene lost 0 bases, with 11 bases spanning the gap. CDR3 length equals 14 residues. In the source study's methods: Cell counts per sample came from amplifying reference gene primers. Clones were read by immunoSEQ multiplex PCR, and TCRdb kept only the in-frame ones, dropping some. The V and J calls and clone size are taken from that table; D and trimming were inferred from the DNA. In the table there are around 250,000 clones, roughly 80% of which are singletons.

Sequenced material: PBMCs or T cells enriched from blood (not recorded which). The TCR comes from a man aged 40-49 years who had been exposed to COVID-19. The chain is built from TRBV10-3 and TRBJ2-6; D not certain. CDR3 residues: CASNGLSGANVLTF. As DNA, the CDR3 is TGTGCCTCAAACGGTCTCTCTGGGGCCAACGTCCTGACTTTC.